This TCR beta chain originates from a study of graft-versus-host responses after intestinal transplantation. The CDR3 covers 15 residues. V shed 2 bases and J shed 2 bases, with 12 bases lying between them. CDR1 is MGHRA, CDR2 YSYEKL, per germline. About this clone: Its specificity is not known.

Only in-frame clones appear in the TCRdb table, and some are missing; sequencing was by immunoSEQ multiplex PCR. Of fewer than 90,000 clones detected, less than 95% appear once; the ten largest clones hold approximately 0.2%. This TCR came from a human donor who was the organ donor for an intestinal transplant. Source: unstimulated CD4+ T cells sorted from spleen or lymph node cells, taken before transplant. This chain links TRBV4-1 with TRBJ1-2, with D perhaps matching TRBD1 (5 bases). This CDR3 reads CASSQSPRGNYGYTF. The CDR3 DNA reads as TGCGCCAGCAGCCAAAGCCCCCGGGGGAACTATGGCTACACCTTC.